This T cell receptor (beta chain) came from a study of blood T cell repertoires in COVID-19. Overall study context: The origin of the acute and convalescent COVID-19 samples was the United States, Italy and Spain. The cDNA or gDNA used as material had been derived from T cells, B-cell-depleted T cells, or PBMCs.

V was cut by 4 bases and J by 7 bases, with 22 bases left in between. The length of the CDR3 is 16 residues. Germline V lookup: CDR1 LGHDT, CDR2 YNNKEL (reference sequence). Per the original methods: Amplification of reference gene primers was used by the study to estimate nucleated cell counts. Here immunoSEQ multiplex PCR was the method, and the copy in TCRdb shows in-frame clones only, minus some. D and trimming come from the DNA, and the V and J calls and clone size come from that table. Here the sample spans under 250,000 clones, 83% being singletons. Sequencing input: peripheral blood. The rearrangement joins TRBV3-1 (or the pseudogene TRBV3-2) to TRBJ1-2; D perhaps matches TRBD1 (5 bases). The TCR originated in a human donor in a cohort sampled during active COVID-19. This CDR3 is CASSPRLSPGQTGYTF. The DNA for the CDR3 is TGTGCCAGCAGCCCGAGGTTGTCTCCAGGGCAGACTGGCTACACCTTC.